This T cell receptor beta chain originates from a study of OX40 agonist ivuxolimab in advanced cancers. Looking at the study overall: Ivuxolimab, which targeted the costimulatory receptor OX40 (CD134), was an agonistic, fully human IgG2 monoclonal antibody. In the dose-escalation cohort, more than 75% of patients were male, and the mean age was roughly 60 years, with a range of roughly 23 to 85. The paper describes the monotherapy dose-escalation part (N = 52 patients) of the phase I trial of ivuxolimab. Patients were allowed to have had prior anti-PD-1, anti-PD-L1 or anti-CTLA-4 therapy, and approximately 40% of the dose-escalation patients had been treated with checkpoint inhibitors. Among the 50 to 55 dose-escalation patients, approximately 20 had hepatocellular carcinoma, some 15 melanoma, 9 renal cell carcinoma and 9 head and neck cancer. Peripheral TCRbeta sequencing aimed to test whether ivuxolimab altered TCR sequence diversity and caused clonal T-cell expansion. Intravenous ivuxolimab was administered to patients every 2 weeks at six dose levels: 0.01, 0.1, 0.3, 1.5, 3 and 10 mg/kg. Three dose-escalation patients achieved partial responses, one with hepatocellular carcinoma and two with cutaneous melanoma. Overall study results and their limits: At doses of 0.1 to 3.0 mg/kg, clonal expansion of both CD4+ and CD8+ blood T cells was observed from baseline to week 6. Antigen specificity was not determined for the clonally expanded peripheral T cells. In the 0.1-3.0 mg/kg groups, partial responders were among the patients with the lowest normalized peripheral clonal expansion, particularly in CD8+ T cells. Low levels of normalized T-cell clonal expansion were also seen in some patients who did not respond. After ivuxolimab, more expanded clones were found on average in CD8+ T cells than in CD4+ T cells.

This clone was detected once. The clone's antigen remains unknown. No per-base quality is available; no much larger clone lies one base away. The trial excluded patients who had a history of autoimmune disease or who were on systemic immunosuppression. Peripheral blood for TCR sequencing was collected from all dose cohorts at baseline, on cycle 4 day 1, and on cycle 7 day 1. The samples were taken from a phase I, first-in-human, multicenter, open-label dose-escalation trial of ivuxolimab. Adults with locally advanced or metastatic head and neck squamous cell, hepatocellular, melanoma or renal cell carcinoma were enrolled in the trial. Before TCR sequencing, CD4+ and CD8+ T cells were separately sorted from peripheral blood. V loses 4 bases of germline sequence and J loses 3 bases, and the interval between the two ends is 16 bases. CDR1 and CDR2 are read off the germline V gene (reference sequence) as SGHNT and YYREEE. The CDR3 starts with the cysteine, ends with the phenylalanine, and has 15 residues. Only CDR3 DNA remains: 45 bases, in frame from the first base.

For sequencing of the TCRbeta CDR3 region, genomic DNA was extracted from the sorted cells. TCRbeta CDR3 regions were sequenced using the immunoSEQ Assay. TCRdb mirrors the immuneACCESS table, restricted to in-frame sequences. Some clones are absent from its copies; in checked studies, under half trace to an unresolved V gene, and the reason for the others is unknown. The sample table lists some 95,000 clones, around 85% of them with a count of one. Around 4% of the sample is held by the ten biggest clonotypes. The rearrangement combines TRBV5-4 with TRBJ1-1; 5 matching bases give a weak D call of TRBD1. The receptor comes from an adult with an advanced solid tumor such as melanoma, head and neck, liver or kidney cancer. The starting material was CD4+ or CD8+ T cells sorted from blood, obtained in a trial of the OX40 agonist ivuxolimab. The nucleotide sequence reads as follows: TGTGCCAGCAGCCAAGGACATTCGGGGGACACTGAAGCTTTCTTT. It translates as CASSQGHSGDTEAFF.